This is a list of T cell receptor beta chains from one sample in a study of regulatory T cells in long-lasting Graves disease. TCRdb independently ran MiXCR on the multiplex PCR reads; one entry per CDR3 protein. The table includes about 440,000 distinct CDR3 sequences, 16% detected once. The same sample was also studied in work on T cells in Graves' hyperthyroidism and ophthalmopathy.

This specimen was peripheral blood mononuclear cells (PBMCs), taken at new diagnosis, from a patient treated with antithyroid drugs. The origin of the receptors is a woman aged 25-40 years with Graves disease. Each CDR3 is given with its conserved first and last residue. The size field is filled for only some rows; it gives once, few, many or a size class.

size: many; J: TRBJ2-5; V: TRBV6-5; CDR3: CASSYGTAAPTQYF
size: .; J: TRBJ2-1; V: TRBV20-1; CDR3: CSARVFRRVASSENEQFF
size: many; J: TRBJ2-7; V: TRBV6-8; CDR3: CASSYSARVSYEQYF
size: few; J: TRBJ2-2; V: TRBV14; CDR3: CASSQMTSGRGLFF
size: .; J: TRBJ2-7; V: TRBV11-2; CDR3: CAGSHPGRQNYEQYF
size: many; J: TRBJ1-4; V: TRBV20-1; CDR3: CSAIVPSTEKLFF
size: many; J: TRBJ2-1; V: TRBV29-1; CDR3: CSVEQLVPSSYNEQFF
size: many; J: TRBJ1-4; V: TRBV28; CDR3: CASSPQGQPNDGLFF
size: .; J: TRBJ2-4; V: TRBV10-3; CDR3: CAISEGTGVGDIQYF
size: .; J: TRBJ2-1; V: TRBV12-5; CDR3: CATLSGNEQFF
size: few; J: TRBJ1-1; V: TRBV19; CDR3: CASSTSRINTEAFF
size: many; J: TRBJ2-1; V: TRBV7-9; CDR3: CASRVRYEQFF
size: many; J: TRBJ2-5; V: TRBV5-1; CDR3: CASSLMEAGVETQYF